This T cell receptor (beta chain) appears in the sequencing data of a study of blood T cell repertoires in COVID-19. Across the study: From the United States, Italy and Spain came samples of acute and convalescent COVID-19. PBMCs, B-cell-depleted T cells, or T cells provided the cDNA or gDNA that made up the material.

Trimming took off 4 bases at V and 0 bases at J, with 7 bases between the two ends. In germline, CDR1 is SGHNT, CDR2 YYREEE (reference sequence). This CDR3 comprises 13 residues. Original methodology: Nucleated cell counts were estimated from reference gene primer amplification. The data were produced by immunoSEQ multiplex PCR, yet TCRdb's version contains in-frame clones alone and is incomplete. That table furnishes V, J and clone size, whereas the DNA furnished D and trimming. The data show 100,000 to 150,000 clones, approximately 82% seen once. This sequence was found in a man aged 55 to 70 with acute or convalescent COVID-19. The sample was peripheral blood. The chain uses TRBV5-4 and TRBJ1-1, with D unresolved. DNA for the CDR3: TGTGCCAGCAGCCAGGCGATGAACACTGAAGCTTTCTTT. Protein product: CASSQAMNTEAFF.